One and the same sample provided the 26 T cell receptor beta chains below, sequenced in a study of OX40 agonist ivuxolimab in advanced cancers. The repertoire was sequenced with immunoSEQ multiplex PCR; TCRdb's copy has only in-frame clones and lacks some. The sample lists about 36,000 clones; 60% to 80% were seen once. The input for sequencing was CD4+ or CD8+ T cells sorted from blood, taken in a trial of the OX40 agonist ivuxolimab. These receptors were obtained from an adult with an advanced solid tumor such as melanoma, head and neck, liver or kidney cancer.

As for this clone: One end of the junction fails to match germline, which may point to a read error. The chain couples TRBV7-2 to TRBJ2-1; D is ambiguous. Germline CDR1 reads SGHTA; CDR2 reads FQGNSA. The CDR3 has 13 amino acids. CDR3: CASRLAPYNEQFF. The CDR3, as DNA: TGTGCCAGCAGATTAGCACCCTACAATGAGCAGTTCTTC.

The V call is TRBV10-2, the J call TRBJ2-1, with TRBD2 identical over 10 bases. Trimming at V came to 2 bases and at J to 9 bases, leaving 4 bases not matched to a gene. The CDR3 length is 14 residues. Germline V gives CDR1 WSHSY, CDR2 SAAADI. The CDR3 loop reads CASSELAGVGEQFF. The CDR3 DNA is TGCGCCAGCAGTGAGCTAGCGGGAGTAGGTGAGCAGTTCTTC.

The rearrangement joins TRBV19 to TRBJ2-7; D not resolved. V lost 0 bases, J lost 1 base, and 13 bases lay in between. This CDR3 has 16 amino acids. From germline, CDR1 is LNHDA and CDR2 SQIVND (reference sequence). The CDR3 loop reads CASSIDSGFGSYEQYF. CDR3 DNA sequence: TGTGCCAGTAGTATAGATTCGGGTTTCGGGTCCTACGAGCAGTACTTC.

The DNA of the CDR3 is TGTGCCAGCAGTTTAGACCCAGCCTACGAGCAGTACTTC. It encodes CASSLDPAYEQYF. The chain carries TRBV27 and TRBJ2-7; D remains unclear. The CDR3 contains 13 residues. Trimming left V 2 bases short and J 2 bases short, with 7 bases between. Germline assignment: CDR1 MNHEY and CDR2 SMNVEV (reference sequence).

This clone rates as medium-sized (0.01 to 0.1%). The CDR3 sequence is CASSYSEFYGYTF. The CDR3 DNA reads TGTGCCAGCAGTTACTCTGAGTTCTATGGCTACACCTTC. The J gene is TRBJ1-2, the V gene TRBV6-5; D unresolved. V lost 0 bases and J 4 bases, leaving 6 bases between the germline ends. Germline V gene data show CDR1 as MNHEY and CDR2 as SVGAGI. This CDR3 contains 13 residues.

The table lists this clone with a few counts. CDR3 sequence (DNA): TGTGCCAGCAGTGACTTACATTCGACAGGGGCCTATGGCTACACCTTC. This sequence encodes CASSDLHSTGAYGYTF. The rearrangement links TRBV6-4 to TRBJ1-2; TRBD1 agrees at 8 bases. Germline CDR1 and CDR2: MRHNA and SNTAGT. V shed 1 base, J shed 4 bases, and the junction held 8 bases outside the gene matches. The CDR3 consists of 16 residues.

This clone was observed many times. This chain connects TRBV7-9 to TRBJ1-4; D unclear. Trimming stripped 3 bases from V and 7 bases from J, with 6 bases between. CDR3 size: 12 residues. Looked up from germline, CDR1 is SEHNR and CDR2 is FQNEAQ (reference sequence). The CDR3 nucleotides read TGTGCCAGCAGCTTGGGTGGTGAAAAACTGTTTTTT. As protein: CASSLGGEKLFF. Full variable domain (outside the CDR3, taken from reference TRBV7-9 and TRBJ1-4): DTGVSQNPRHKITKRGQNVTFRCDPISEHNRLYWYRQTLGQGPEFLTYFQNEAQLEKSRLLSDRFSAERPKGSFSTLEIQRTEQGDSAMYLCASSLGGEKLFFGSGTQLSVL.

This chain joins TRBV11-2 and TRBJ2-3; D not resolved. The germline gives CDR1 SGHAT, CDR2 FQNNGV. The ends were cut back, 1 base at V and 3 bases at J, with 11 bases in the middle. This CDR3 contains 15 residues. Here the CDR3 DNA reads TGTGCCAGCAGCTTAGTTTACAGCGTAACAGATACGCAGTATTTT. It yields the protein CASSLVYSVTDTQYF.

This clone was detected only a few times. CDR3 residues: CASSAGIGMGGYTF. CDR3 bases: TGTGCCAGCAGCGCAGGTATAGGGATGGGCGGCTACACCTTC. The V call is TRBV7-9, the J call TRBJ1-2; D not certain. Trimming took 5 bases from V and 8 from J, leaving 18 bases between them. The CDR3 extends over 14 amino acids. Germline V lookup: CDR1 SEHNR, CDR2 FQNEAQ (reference sequence).

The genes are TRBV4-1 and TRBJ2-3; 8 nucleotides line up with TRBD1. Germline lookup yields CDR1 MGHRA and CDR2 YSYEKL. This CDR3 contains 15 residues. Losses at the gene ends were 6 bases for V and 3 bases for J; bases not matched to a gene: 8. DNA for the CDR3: TGCGCCAGCAGTCCGTCAGGGGGCATGACAGATACGCAGTATTTT. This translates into CASSPSGGMTDTQYF.

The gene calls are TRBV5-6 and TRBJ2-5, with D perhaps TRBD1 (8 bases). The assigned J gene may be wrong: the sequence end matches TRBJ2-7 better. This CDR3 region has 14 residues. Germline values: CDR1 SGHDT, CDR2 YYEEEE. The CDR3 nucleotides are TGTGCCAGCAGCTTCACAGGGGGGGCCTACGAGCAGTACTTC. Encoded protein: CASSFTGGAYEQYF.

CDR3 loop: CASSSGTRVWNEKLFF. CDR3 coding DNA: TGTGCCAGCAGCTCCGGTACTCGGGTTTGGAATGAAAAACTGTTTTTT. The J gene is TRBJ1-4, the V gene TRBV6-4; D not certain. Trimming took off 6 bases at V and 5 bases at J, with 19 bases between the two ends. This CDR3 region has 16 residues. Germline CDR1 and CDR2: MRHNA and SNTAGT.

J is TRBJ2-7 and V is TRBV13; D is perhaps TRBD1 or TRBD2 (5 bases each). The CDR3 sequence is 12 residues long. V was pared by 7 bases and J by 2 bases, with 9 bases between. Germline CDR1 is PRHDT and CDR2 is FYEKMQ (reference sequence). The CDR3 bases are TGTGCCAGCAAAGGGACCCCCTACGAGCAGTACTTC. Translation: CASKGTPYEQYF.

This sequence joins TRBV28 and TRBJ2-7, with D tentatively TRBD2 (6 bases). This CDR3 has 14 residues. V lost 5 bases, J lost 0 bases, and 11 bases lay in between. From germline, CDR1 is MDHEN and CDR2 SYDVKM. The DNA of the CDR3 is TGTGCCAGCAGTGCTCTGGGGGGCTCCTACGAGCAGTACTTC. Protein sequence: CASSALGGSYEQYF.

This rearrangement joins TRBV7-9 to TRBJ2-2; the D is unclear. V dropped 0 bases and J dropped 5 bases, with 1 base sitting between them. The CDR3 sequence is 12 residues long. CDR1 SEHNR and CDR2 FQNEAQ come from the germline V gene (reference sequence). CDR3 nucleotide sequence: TGTGCCAGCAGCTTAGCAACCGGGGAGCTGTTTTTT. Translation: CASSLATGELFF.

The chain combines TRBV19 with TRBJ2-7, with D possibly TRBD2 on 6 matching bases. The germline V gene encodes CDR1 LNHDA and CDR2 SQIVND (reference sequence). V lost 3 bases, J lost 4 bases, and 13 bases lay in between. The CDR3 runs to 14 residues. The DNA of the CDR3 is TGTGCCAGTAGTATCCGGGGGAGCGTGTACGAGCAGTACTTC. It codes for CASSIRGSVYEQYF.

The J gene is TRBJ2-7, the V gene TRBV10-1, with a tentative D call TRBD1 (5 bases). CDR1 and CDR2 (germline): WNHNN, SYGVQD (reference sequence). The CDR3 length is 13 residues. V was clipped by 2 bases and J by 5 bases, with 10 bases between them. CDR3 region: CASSEGAMDEQYF. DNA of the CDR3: TGCGCCAGCAGTGAGGGGGCGATGGACGAGCAGTACTTC.

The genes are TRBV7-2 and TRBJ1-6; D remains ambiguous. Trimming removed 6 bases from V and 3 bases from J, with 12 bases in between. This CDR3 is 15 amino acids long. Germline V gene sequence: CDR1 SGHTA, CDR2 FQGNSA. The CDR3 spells CASRDITIYNSPLHF. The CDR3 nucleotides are TGTGCCAGCAGGGATATAACGATCTATAATTCACCCCTCCACTTT.

The CDR3 region is CASSYLGDQPQHF. In DNA, the CDR3 is TGTGCCAGCAGTTACCTCGGAGATCAGCCCCAGCATTTT. This chain links TRBV6-6 with TRBJ1-5; unclear D gene. Trimming took off 2 bases at V and 5 bases at J, with 7 bases between the two ends. There are 13 residues in the CDR3. The germline V gene has CDR1 MNHNY and CDR2 SVGAGI (reference sequence).

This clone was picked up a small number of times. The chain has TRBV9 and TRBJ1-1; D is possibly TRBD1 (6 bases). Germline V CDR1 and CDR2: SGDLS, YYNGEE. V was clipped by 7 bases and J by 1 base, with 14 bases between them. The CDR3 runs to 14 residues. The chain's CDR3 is CASGRQEKNTEAFF. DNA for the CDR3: TGTGCCAGCGGTCGACAGGAGAAGAACACTGAAGCTTTCTTT. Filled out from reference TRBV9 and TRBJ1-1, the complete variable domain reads DSGVTQTPKHLITATGQRVTLRCSPRSGDLSVYWYQQSLDQGLQFLIQYYNGEERAKGNILERFSAQQFPDLHSELNLSSLELGDSALYFCASGRQEKNTEAFFGQGTRLTVV.

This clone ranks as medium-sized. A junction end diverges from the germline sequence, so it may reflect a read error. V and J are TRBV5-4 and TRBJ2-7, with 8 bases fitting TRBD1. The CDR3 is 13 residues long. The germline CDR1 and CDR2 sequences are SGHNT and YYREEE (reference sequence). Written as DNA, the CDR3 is TGTGCCAGCAGCGCGGGGACAGGCGACCCCTCTCTCTTC. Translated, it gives CASSAGTGDPSLF. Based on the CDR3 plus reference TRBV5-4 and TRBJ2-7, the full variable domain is ETGVTQSPTHLIKTRGQQVTLRCSSQSGHNTVSWYQQALGQGPQFIFQYYREEENGRGNFPPRFSGLQFPNYSSELNVNALELDDSALYLCASSAGTGDPSLFGPGTRLTVT.

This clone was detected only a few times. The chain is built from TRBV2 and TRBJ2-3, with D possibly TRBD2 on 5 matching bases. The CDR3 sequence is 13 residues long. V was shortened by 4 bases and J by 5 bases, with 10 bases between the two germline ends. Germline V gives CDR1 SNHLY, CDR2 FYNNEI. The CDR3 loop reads CASSVIAGDTQYF. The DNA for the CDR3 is TGTGCCAGCAGTGTGATCGCGGGAGATACGCAGTATTTT.

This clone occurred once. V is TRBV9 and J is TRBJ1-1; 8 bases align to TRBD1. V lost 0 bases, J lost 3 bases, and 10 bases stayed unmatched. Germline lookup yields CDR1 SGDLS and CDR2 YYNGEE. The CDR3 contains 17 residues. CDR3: CASSVGGQGAGYTEAFF. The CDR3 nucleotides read TGTGCCAGCAGCGTAGGTGGGCAGGGGGCAGGATACACTGAAGCTTTCTTT.

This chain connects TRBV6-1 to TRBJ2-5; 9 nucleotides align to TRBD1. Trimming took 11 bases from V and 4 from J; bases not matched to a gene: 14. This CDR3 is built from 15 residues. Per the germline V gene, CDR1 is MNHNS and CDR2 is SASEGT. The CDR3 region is CASTTGTGTGETQYF. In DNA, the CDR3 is TGTGCCTCCACGACCGGGACAGGGACGGGAGAGACCCAGTACTTC.

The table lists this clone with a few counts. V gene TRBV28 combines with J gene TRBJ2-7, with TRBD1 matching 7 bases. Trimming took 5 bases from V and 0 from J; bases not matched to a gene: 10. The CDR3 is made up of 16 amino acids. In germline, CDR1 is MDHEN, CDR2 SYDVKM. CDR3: CASSGRQGISSYEQYF. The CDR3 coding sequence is TGTGCCAGCAGTGGGCGACAGGGAATTAGCTCCTACGAGCAGTACTTC.

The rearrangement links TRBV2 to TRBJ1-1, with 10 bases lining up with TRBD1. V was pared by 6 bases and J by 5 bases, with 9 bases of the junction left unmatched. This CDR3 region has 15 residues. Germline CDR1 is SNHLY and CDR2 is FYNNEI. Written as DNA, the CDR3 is TGTGCCAGCAGGGGTTACGACAGGGGGCGGACTGAAGCTTTCTTT. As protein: CASRGYDRGRTEAFF. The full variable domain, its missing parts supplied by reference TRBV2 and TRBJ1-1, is EPEVTQTPSHQVTQMGQEVILRCVPISNHLYFYWYRQILGQKVEFLVSFYNNEISEKSEIFDDQFSVERPDGSNFTLKIRSTKLEDSAMYFCASRGYDRGRTEAFFGQGTRLTVV.